A selection of T cell receptor beta chains follows, all from one sample in a study of blood T cells in healthy people across ages. TCRdb re-analysed the 5' RACE reads in MiXCR, keeping a single row per CDR3 protein. Of under 2,000,000 distinct CDR3 sequences listed, around half are singletons. Sequenced material: blood. These receptors came from a woman in her forties in good health. Both conserved end residues are part of each CDR3. Each record gives: D gene, V gene, clone size, J gene, CDR3 DNA, CDR3 protein. D genes are given only for firm matches. The size field is filled for only some rows; it gives once, few, many or a size class.

TRBD2	TRBV11-2	.	TRBJ2-3	TGTGCCAGCACCCCTAGCGGGGGGACCACAGATACGCAGTATTTT	CASTPSGGTTDTQYF
TRBD1	TRBV5-1	once	TRBJ2-4	TGCGCCAGCAGCTCCGGGACAGCACTTTTCATGCTAGCCAAAAACATTCAGTACTTC	CASSSGTALFMLAKNIQYF
.	TRBV4-1	.	TRBJ2-3	TGCGCCAGCAGCCAAGCGTTGGGTTCTAGCACAGATACGCAGTATTTT	CASSQALGSSTDTQYF
.	TRBV20-1	few	TRBJ2-5	TGCAGTGCTAGAGCCCAGGGAAGACAAGAGACCCAGTACTTC	CSARAQGRQETQYF
TRBD1	TRBV10-3	.	TRBJ1-2	TGTGCCATCAGGGGGACAGGGGGCTATGGCTACACCTTC	CAIRGTGGYGYTF
TRBD1	TRBV20-1	.	TRBJ2-5	TGCAGTGCTAGAGATACAGGGGACCAAGAGACCCAGTACTTC	CSARDTGDQETQYF
TRBD1	TRBV27	.	TRBJ1-2	TGTGCCAGCAGTTACTCCCCAGGGGGCGTCTATGGCTACACCTTC	CASSYSPGGVYGYTF
TRBD2	TRBV11-2	once	TRBJ2-7	TGTGCCAGCAGCTTCCCCCGGGTAGACGGGGGGTACGAGCAGTACTTC	CASSFPRVDGGYEQYF
TRBD1	TRBV5-1	.	TRBJ2-7	TGCACCAGCAGCGCCGGGACAGGCTACGAGCAGTACTTC	CTSSAGTGYEQYF
TRBD1	TRBV12-3/TRBV12-4	.	TRBJ2-5	TGTGCCAGCAGTTTAGGGGACAGATTCCAAGAGACCCAGTACTTC	CASSLGDRFQETQYF
TRBD1	TRBV5-5	.	TRBJ2-7	TGTGCCAGCAGCTTGGGACCGCCAGGGGGCGGTTACGAGCAGTACTTC	CASSLGPPGGGYEQYF
.	TRBV7-2	.	TRBJ1-1	TGTGCCAGCAGGGCCAATAACAGGAACACTGAAGCTTTCTTT	CASRANNRNTEAFF
.	TRBV4-1	.	TRBJ2-7	TGCGCCAGCAGCCAAGTAGTGGCAGGGAGCTCCTACGAGCAGTACTTC	CASSQVVAGSSYEQYF
TRBD2	TRBV4-2	few	TRBJ2-1	TGTGCCAGCAGAAGTGCGGCTAGCGGGGGGGCAAGTGAGCAGTTCTTC	CASRSAASGGASEQFF
.	TRBV2	.	TRBJ2-3	TGTGCCAGCACCCTCGATACAGATACGCAGTATTTT	CASTLDTDTQYF
TRBD2	TRBV11-2	.	TRBJ2-2	TGTGCCAGCAGCGACTCGACTAGCGGGGGGCCTACTACGAACACCGGGGAGCTGTTTTTT	CASSDSTSGGPTTNTGELFF
TRBD1	TRBV6-2/TRBV6-3	few	TRBJ2-7	TGTGCCAGCAAGCAGGGGGCCCACGAGCAGTACTTC	CASKQGAHEQYF
.	TRBV10-3	.	TRBJ1-4	TGTGCCATCAGTGAGTCGGACCGGTTTAATGAAAAACTGTTTTTT	CAISESDRFNEKLFF
.	TRBV7-2	.	TRBJ2-7	TGTGCCAGCAGCACAGCGACAGGTCGACACGAGCAGTACTTC	CASSTATGRHEQYF
.	TRBV28	.	TRBJ1-5	TGTGCCAGCAGTTTACAGGCCCCGGGAGGGAATCAGCCCCAGCATTTT	CASSLQAPGGNQPQHF
TRBD1	TRBV6-1	once	TRBJ2-7	TGTGCCAGCAGCCAAGCGACCGGGACAGGGTACAATGAGCAGTACTTC	CASSQATGTGYNEQYF
.	TRBV7-9	few	TRBJ2-3	TGTGCCAGCAGCCCCCCCGGCAGGGGCGACACAGATACGCAGTATTTT	CASSPPGRGDTDTQYF
TRBD1	TRBV10-3	.	TRBJ2-7	TGTGCCATCAGTGAAGGTGGGACAGGGGACGAGCAGTACTTC	CAISEGGTGDEQYF
TRBD2	TRBV2	.	TRBJ2-1	TGTGCCAGCAAACCAGGGACTAGCGACGAGCAGTTCTTC	CASKPGTSDEQFF
.	TRBV2	few	TRBJ1-5	TGTGCCAGCAGCGCCGAGAGCAATCAGCCCCAGCATTTT	CASSAESNQPQHF
TRBD1	TRBV11-2	.	TRBJ2-7	TGTGCCAGCAGCCCTGACGGACAGGGCGACGAGCAGTACTTC	CASSPDGQGDEQYF
.	TRBV11-1	.	TRBJ2-4	TGTGCCAGCACCTTGGGGTACTCTTCAGGGAGCATTCAGTACTTC	CASTLGYSSGSIQYF
.	TRBV7-2	.	TRBJ2-3	TGTGCCAGCAGCTTTGAATCGGGGTACACGCAGTATTTT	CASSFESGYTQYF
TRBD2	TRBV6-5	.	TRBJ2-5	TGTGCCAGCAGTTACTCCCCGGGGGGGGCGACCGAGGAGACCCAGTACTTC	CASSYSPGGATEETQYF
.	TRBV5-5	.	TRBJ1-1	TGTGCCAGCAGCTTGCGGGGACGGTACGACACTGAAGCTTTCTTT	CASSLRGRYDTEAFF
.	TRBV20-1	.	TRBJ2-6	TGCAGTGCTAGTAGGCCCCAGATCTCTGGGGCCAACGTCCTGACTTTC	CSASRPQISGANVLTF
.	TRBV13	.	TRBJ2-1	TGTGCCAGCAGGTCCGGCCAGGGGGGAAACAATGAGCAGTTCTTC	CASRSGQGGNNEQFF
.	TRBV7-2	.	TRBJ2-6	TGTGCCAGCAGCCCCCAACGGTCCTCTGGGGCCAACGTCCTGACTTTC	CASSPQRSSGANVLTF
.	TRBV12-3/TRBV12-4	many	TRBJ1-2	TGTGCCAGCAGTTCAGACCCCTATGGCTACACCTTC	CASSSDPYGYTF
TRBD1	TRBV29-1	.	TRBJ2-3	TGCAGCGTTGAAAACAGGGGAGATACGCAGTATTTT	CSVENRGDTQYF
TRBD2	TRBV11-2	few	TRBJ2-5	TGTGCCAGCAGCTTAGAAGAGCGGGGGCCCCGGGAGACCCAGTACTTC	CASSLEERGPRETQYF
TRBD1	TRBV7-2	.	TRBJ2-7	TGTGCCGGCAGCTTCCGGGGGGGACAGGGGGCGGACGAGCAGTACTTC	CAGSFRGGQGADEQYF
TRBD1	TRBV7-8	.	TRBJ2-7	TGTGCCAGCAGTTCAGTAGGCCCAGGGGGTTTGTACGAGCAGTACTTC	CASSSVGPGGLYEQYF
.	TRBV6-1	.	TRBJ2-7	TGTGCCAGCACTACTCACTCGGGAAGCTACGAGCAGTACTTC	CASTTHSGSYEQYF
TRBD1	TRBV7-2	few	TRBJ2-5	TGTGCCAGCAGCCCGAGGACAGGGGGGACCCAGTACTTC	CASSPRTGGTQYF
.	TRBV20-1	.	TRBJ2-7	TGCAGTGCTAGAGCCCCGTGGGGGGACACCTACGAGCAGTACTTC	CSARAPWGDTYEQYF
TRBD2	TRBV6-2/TRBV6-3	.	TRBJ2-7	TGTGCCAGCAGTTACTCGTCGGGGGGGCTCTCCTACAATGAGCAGTACTTC	CASSYSSGGLSYNEQYF
.	TRBV28	.	TRBJ1-1	TGTGCCAGCGGGTCCCCGTGGGGGAGCGACACTGAAGCTTTCTTT	CASGSPWGSDTEAFF
TRBD2	TRBV12-3/TRBV12-4	.	TRBJ2-2	TGTGCCAGCAGTTTGAGACTAGCGGGGGGGCTTTCGAACACCGGGGAGCTGTTTTTT	CASSLRLAGGLSNTGELFF
TRBD1	TRBV20-1	few	TRBJ2-5	TGCAGTGCTAGAGTTCTTCCGGGACAGGGAGAGACCCAGTACTTC	CSARVLPGQGETQYF
.	TRBV6-2/TRBV6-3	many	TRBJ2-3	TGTGCCAGCACCCCGACAGATACGCAGTATTTT	CASTPTDTQYF
.	TRBV4-2	.	TRBJ1-2	TGTGCCAGCAGCCAAGATCTCGACAGCTTCTATGGCTACACCTTC	CASSQDLDSFYGYTF
TRBD2	TRBV20-1	.	TRBJ2-5	TGCAGTGCTAGAGATGCGGGGGTACGAACCCAGTACTTC	CSARDAGVRTQYF
TRBD1	TRBV4-3	many	TRBJ2-1	TGTGCCAGCAGCCCGACAGGGGGCAATGAGCAGTTCTTC	CASSPTGGNEQFF